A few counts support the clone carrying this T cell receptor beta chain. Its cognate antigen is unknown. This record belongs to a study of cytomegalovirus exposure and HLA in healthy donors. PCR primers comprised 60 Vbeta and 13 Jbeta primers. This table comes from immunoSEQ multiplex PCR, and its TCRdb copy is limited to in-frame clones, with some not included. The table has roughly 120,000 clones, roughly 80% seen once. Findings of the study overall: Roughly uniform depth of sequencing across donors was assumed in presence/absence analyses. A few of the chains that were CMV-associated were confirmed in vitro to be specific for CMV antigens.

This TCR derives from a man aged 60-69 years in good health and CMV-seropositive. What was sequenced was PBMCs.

The CDR3 here is CASSFQTGANQPQHF. DNA of the CDR3: TGTGCCAGCAGCTTCCAGACAGGTGCCAATCAGCCCCAGCATTTT. The rearrangement uses TRBV7-2 and TRBJ1-5, with D maybe TRBD1 (6 bases). CDR1 is SGHTA, CDR2 FQGNSA, per germline. The CDR3 loop spans 15 amino acids. Trimming left V 3 bases short and J 3 bases short, with 12 bases between.